This TCR beta chain was observed in a study of T cell repertoires in cytomegalovirus infection. This clonotype was counted only a few times. Its antigen is as yet unknown. TCRdb re-analysed the reads in MiXCR, keeping a single row per CDR3 protein. This table holds 450,000 to 600,000 distinct CDR3 sequences, about 44% found once. Germline V gene data show CDR1 as LGHNA and CDR2 as YNFKEQ. Trimming stripped 0 bases from V and 9 bases from J, with 20 bases between. The CDR3 is 16 residues long. The chain recombines TRBV4-2 with TRBJ1-1; D is perhaps TRBD1 (6 bases). This sample comprised cultured PBMCs, obtained from culture after CMV antigen stimulation. This sequence was found in a human donor in good health (CMV status not recorded). Some clones in this sample may be carry-over from other donors' samples. The chain's CDR3 is CASSQEGEVLGAQAFF. As DNA, the CDR3 is TGTGCCAGCAGCCAAGAGGGTGAGGTATTGGGGGCTCAAGCTTTCTTT.